What follows describes a single T cell receptor beta chain. The target antigen is unknown. The source of the sample is a study of T cell responses to AZD1222 COVID-19 vaccine. Overall study findings and caveats: Baseline seropositivity occurred in only a handful of AZD1222 recipients. With dominance at 160-218 and 743-854, vaccine-associated CD4 TCRs spanned spike. In all cases, repertoires were sampled only after the peak T cell response.

Trimming removed 3 bases from V and 2 bases from J; junction bases left unmatched: 9. CDR3 length: 17 amino acids. Germline V gene sequence: CDR1 MGHRA, CDR2 YSYEKL. The table came from immunoSEQ multiplex PCR; TCRdb's copy has only in-frame clones and leaves some out. The sample consists of 150,000 to 200,000 clones, approximately 94% of them appearing once. The clonotype was recovered from an adult who received the MenACWY meningococcal vaccine as a control. The sample was peripheral blood, taken 28 days after the second dose of the MenACWY control vaccine. This rearrangement joins TRBV4-1 to TRBJ2-2, with TRBD2 matching over 7 bases. The CDR3 sequence is CASSHLLRESNTGELFF. In DNA, the CDR3 is TGCGCCAGCAGCCACCTTTTGCGGGAGTCCAACACCGGGGAGCTGTTTTTT.